These 21 T cell receptor beta chains came from one sample sequenced in a study of cytomegalovirus exposure and HLA in healthy donors. The PCR made use of 60 Vbeta and 13 Jbeta primers. Some clones are missing from TCRdb's copy, which holds only in-frame ones; the method was immunoSEQ multiplex PCR. This table holds around 120,000 clones, around 60% found once. Source material: PBMCs. These receptors were obtained from a man aged 30 to 39 in good health and CMV-seropositive.

J is TRBJ1-6 and V is TRBV7-3; unclear D gene. Looked up from germline, CDR1 is SGHTA and CDR2 is FQGTGA. V was shortened by 5 bases and J by 0 bases, with 8 bases between the two germline ends. The CDR3 has 15 residues. The CDR3 protein is CASSLLASYNSPLHF. The CDR3, as DNA: TGTGCCAGCAGCCTACTCGCCTCCTATAATTCACCCCTCCACTTT.

The V call is TRBV19, the J call TRBJ2-5; 8 positions match TRBD2. Germline V lookup: CDR1 LNHDA, CDR2 SQIVND (reference sequence). CDR3 length: 16 amino acids. The V gene end was trimmed by 3 bases and the J gene end by 1 base; junction bases not matched to a gene: 7. CDR3 in amino acids: CASSIEWRGVQETQYF. DNA of the CDR3: TGTGCCAGTAGTATTGAGTGGCGGGGGGTCCAAGAGACCCAGTACTTC. Full variable domain (rest looked up from reference TRBV19 and TRBJ2-5): DGGITQSPKYLFRKEGQNVTLSCEQNLNHDAMYWYRQDPGQGLRLIYYSQIVNDFQKGDIAEGYSVSREKKESFPLTVTSAQKNPTAFYLCASSIEWRGVQETQYFGPGTRLLVL.

J is TRBJ2-3 and V is TRBV19, with TRBD2 matching over 10 bases. The CDR3 is 15 amino acids. CDR1 LNHDA and CDR2 SQIVND come from the germline V gene (reference sequence). V lost 6 bases, J lost 9 bases, and 12 bases stayed unmatched. Here the CDR3 reads CASRVAGGSGGTQYF. In nucleotides, the CDR3 is TGTGCCAGTAGGGTAGCGGGGGGCTCTGGGGGGACGCAGTATTTT.

The J gene is TRBJ1-3, the V gene TRBV4-1; D unclear. The CDR3 covers 17 residues. Germline V gene lookup returns CDR1 MGHRA and CDR2 YSYEKL. V lost 1 base and J 0 bases, leaving 13 bases between the germline ends. DNA for the CDR3: TGCGCCAGCAGCCAAGCTAGAGCAGAAAACTCTGGAAACACCATATATTTT. This encodes CASSQARAENSGNTIYF.

This chain joins TRBV7-9 and TRBJ1-1; 8 bases line up with TRBD1. Per germline, CDR1 SEHNR and CDR2 FQNEAQ (reference sequence). V trimming: 7 bases; J trimming: 0 bases; junction bases outside the gene matches: 7. There are 15 residues in the CDR3. The CDR3 is CASTDRERMNTEAFF. As DNA, the CDR3 is TGTGCCAGCACGGACAGGGAGCGCATGAACACTGAAGCTTTCTTT.

DNA for the CDR3: TGTGCCAGTAGTATAGCGGCGGGGGTCAAAAACATTCAGTACTTC. Translated: CASSIAAGVKNIQYF. This chain links TRBV19 with TRBJ2-4; TRBD2 matches at 7 bases. The germline gives CDR1 LNHDA, CDR2 SQIVND (reference sequence). This CDR3 is built from 15 residues. V was clipped by 1 base and J by 3 bases; unmatched bases: 3.

This clone has a handful of counts. The chain is built from TRBV7-3 and TRBJ2-5, with D unresolved. CDR1 is SGHTA, CDR2 FQGTGA, per germline. V was pared by 1 base and J by 2 bases, with 5 bases between. The CDR3 sequence is 13 residues long. The chain's CDR3 is CASSLNRQETQYF. In nucleotides, the CDR3 is TGTGCCAGCAGCTTAAACAGACAAGAGACCCAGTACTTC. The whole variable domain, filled in from reference TRBV7-3 and TRBJ2-5, reads GAGVSQTPSNKVTEKGKYVELRCDPISGHTALYWYRQSLGQGPEFLIYFQGTGAADDSGLPNDRFFAVRPEGSVSTLKIQRTERGDSAVYLCASSLNRQETQYFGPGTRLLVL.

V is TRBV9 and J is TRBJ2-7; TRBD1 matches at 11 bases. Germline-derived CDR1 and CDR2 are SGDLS and YYNGEE. The CDR3 is 15 residues long. Trimming removed 4 bases from V and 4 bases from J; junction bases left unmatched: 7. CDR3 sequence reads: CASSPRTGGIYEQYF. The CDR3 region has the DNA TGTGCCAGCAGCCCCCGGACAGGGGGCATTTACGAGCAGTACTTC.

The chain couples TRBV4-2 to TRBJ2-7, with 7 bases identical to TRBD1. Germline V lookup: CDR1 LGHNA, CDR2 YNFKEQ. The length of the CDR3 is 14 residues. V shed 3 bases, J shed 2 bases, and the junction held 4 bases outside the gene matches. This CDR3 reads CASSQAGQAYEQYF. DNA for the CDR3: TGTGCCAGCAGCCAGGCAGGACAGGCCTACGAGCAGTACTTC.

In its sample, this clone was seen a few times. The rearrangement uses TRBV10-2 and TRBJ2-7; the match to TRBD2 covers 7 bases. CDR1 is WSHSY and CDR2 is SAAADI in the germline V gene. CDR3 length: 11 amino acids. Trimming removed 4 bases from V and 6 bases from J; junction bases left unmatched: 0. The CDR3 region is CASSAGGEQYF. The CDR3, as DNA: TGCGCCAGCAGTGCGGGGGGCGAGCAGTACTTC.

The rearrangement joins TRBV19 to TRBJ2-2, with D possibly being TRBD2 (5 bases). The V gene's germline CDR1 is LNHDA and CDR2 SQIVND (reference sequence). The V gene lost 1 base and the J gene lost 5 bases, with 11 bases spanning the gap. The CDR3 totals 15 residues. In nucleotides, the CDR3 is TGTGCCAGTAGTATAGCGCGGGTGGGGACCGGGGAGCTGTTTTTT. It is translated as CASSIARVGTGELFF.

The gene calls are TRBV21-1 and TRBJ1-1. TRBV21-1 is tagged as a pseudogene. This CDR3 spans 14 amino acids. Here the CDR3 DNA reads TGTGCCAGCAGCAAAGTAGCGATGAACACTGAAGCTTTCTTT. Translating it yields CASSKVAMNTEAFF.

This sequence joins TRBV6-5 and TRBJ1-3; 10 positions match TRBD1. The V gene end was trimmed by 4 bases and the J gene end by 3 bases; junction bases not matched to a gene: 3. The CDR3 totals 15 residues. Germline CDR1 MNHEY, CDR2 SVGAGI. CDR3 amino acids: CASSSTGGYGNTIYF. CDR3 nucleotide sequence: TGTGCCAGCAGTTCGACAGGGGGCTATGGAAACACCATATATTTT.

This clone showed up just a few times. This chain uses TRBV21-1 with TRBJ2-2; the table gives TRBD1 as D, unverified against the DNA. TRBV21-1 is annotated as a pseudogene. This CDR3 has 18 amino acids. CDR3 protein: CASSTPAGQGLNTGELFF. The CDR3 DNA is TGTGCCAGCAGCACCCCGGCGGGACAGGGGCTCAACACCGGGGAGCTGTTTTTT.

V is TRBV2 and J is TRBJ1-4; 8 nucleotides agree with TRBD1. Germline V lookup: CDR1 SNHLY, CDR2 FYNNEI. The CDR3 is 16 residues long. Trimming cost V 5 bases and J 2 bases; bases outside gene matches: 7. Here the CDR3 reads CASSSGTGFTNEKLFF. In nucleotides, the CDR3 is TGTGCCAGCAGTTCCGGGACAGGCTTTACTAATGAAAAACTGTTTTTT.

The chain is built from TRBV5-1 and TRBJ2-2; D unclear. Germline assignment: CDR1 SGHRS and CDR2 YFSETQ. V was clipped by 2 bases and J by 7 bases, with 9 bases between them. This CDR3 contains 13 residues. The CDR3, as DNA: TGCGCCAGCAGCTTTCTTGCGGACGGGGAGCTGTTTTTT. Its protein product is CASSFLADGELFF.

In its sample, this clone was seen a few times. The chain joins TRBV11-3 to TRBJ2-3; 12 bases are a match to TRBD2. The CDR3 runs 17 residues. The junction had 7 bases not matched to a gene; V was cut back by 5 bases and J by 1 base. Germline V gene lookup returns CDR1 SGHNT and CDR2 YENEEA. CDR3 nucleotide sequence: TGTGCCAGCAGCCCTAGCGGGGGGGCGTTTGGCACAGATACGCAGTATTTT. Its protein product is CASSPSGGAFGTDTQYF.

The chain combines TRBV11-2 with TRBJ2-2; 8 bases line up with TRBD1. Looked up from germline, CDR1 is SGHAT and CDR2 is FQNNGV. V shed 3 bases, J shed 4 bases, and the junction held 4 bases outside the gene matches. This CDR3 region has 15 residues. The CDR3 region is CASSLGGTGTGELFF. In DNA form, the CDR3 reads TGTGCCAGCAGCTTGGGCGGGACAGGCACCGGGGAGCTGTTTTTT.

The V and J genes are TRBV7-9 and TRBJ1-1; perhaps TRBD1 as D (5 bases). This CDR3 spans 13 amino acids. Trimming cost V 2 bases and J 2 bases, with 6 bases left between them. Germline V gene lookup returns CDR1 SEHNR and CDR2 FQNEAQ (reference sequence). The CDR3 DNA is TGTGCCAGCAGCTTACAGGGTAACACTGAAGCTTTCTTT. Protein: CASSLQGNTEAFF.

The rearrangement uses TRBV13 and TRBJ2-1, with no clear D. The V and J ends lost 1 base and 3 bases respectively, with 4 bases between them. Germline V gene lookup returns CDR1 PRHDT and CDR2 FYEKMQ (reference sequence). CDR3 size: 13 residues. The CDR3 DNA reads TGTGCCAGCAGCTTAGTCAGCTACAATGAGCAGTTCTTC. This sequence encodes CASSLVSYNEQFF. Using reference TRBV13 and TRBJ2-1 for the parts outside the CDR3, the full variable domain is AAGVIQSPRHLIKEKRETATLKCYPIPRHDTVYWYQQGPGQDPQFLISFYEKMQSDKGSIPDRFSAQQFSDYHSELNMSSLELGDSALYFCASSLVSYNEQFFGPGTRLTVL.

V gene TRBV11-2 combines with J gene TRBJ2-1; 11 nucleotides match TRBD2. J was trimmed by 5 bases and V by 5 bases; bases with no gene match: 8. This CDR3 spans 16 amino acids. Germline values: CDR1 SGHAT, CDR2 FQNNGV. In DNA, the CDR3 is TGTGCCAGCAGCCCCACCGGGACTAGCGGACACAATGAGCAGTTCTTC. It specifies CASSPTGTSGHNEQFF.